What follows are 10 T cell receptor beta chains derived from one specimen sequenced in a study of blood T cell repertoires in COVID-19. Clones were read by immunoSEQ multiplex PCR, and TCRdb kept only the in-frame ones, dropping some. The sample yields under 150,000 clones, approximately 84% seen once. The sequenced material came from peripheral blood. The receptors originated from a woman between 55 and 75 years old with acute or convalescent COVID-19.

Written as DNA, the CDR3 is TGCGCCAGCAGCCATCCGGACAGGGAGTTAGAGACCCAGTACTTC. It codes for CASSHPDRELETQYF. The chain carries TRBV4-1 and TRBJ2-5; 8 bases align to TRBD1. V was pared by 3 bases and J by 4 bases, with 7 bases of the junction left unmatched. This CDR3 is 15 amino acids long. The germline gives CDR1 MGHRA, CDR2 YSYEKL.

About this clone: Other DNA sequences from this sample encode an identical CDR3 as well. The rearrangement uses TRBV6-5 and TRBJ1-2, with D possibly TRBD1 on 6 matching bases. V lost 0 bases, J lost 7 bases, and 9 bases lay in between. Germline loops: CDR1 MNHEY, CDR2 SVGAGI. The length of the CDR3 is 13 residues. In nucleotides, the CDR3 is TGTGCCAGCAGTTACTCGAGGGGGGGTGGCTACACCTTC. Its protein is CASSYSRGGGYTF.

The V and J genes are TRBV2 and TRBJ2-1; the D is unclear. The germline V gene encodes CDR1 SNHLY and CDR2 FYNNEI. This CDR3 has 13 residues. V was shortened by 7 bases and J by 4 bases, with 11 bases between the two germline ends. In DNA form, the CDR3 reads TGTGCCAGCACTCTCCCAGGTTACAATGAGCAGTTCTTC. Amino acid sequence: CASTLPGYNEQFF.

The chain employs TRBV28 and TRBJ1-6; D perhaps matches TRBD1 (6 bases). The CDR3 sequence is 17 residues long. Trimming removed 3 bases at V and 0 bases at J, with 12 bases between. Germline-derived CDR1 and CDR2 are MDHEN and SYDVKM. This CDR3 is CASSFTGKSSYNSPLHF. The CDR3 DNA follows: TGTGCCAGCAGTTTTACAGGGAAAAGCTCCTATAATTCACCCCTCCACTTT.

The chain links TRBV5-4 to TRBJ1-2; no clear D gene. The V end was cut by 4 bases, the J end by 3 bases, with 10 bases between. Per the germline V gene, CDR1 is SGHNT and CDR2 is YYREEE (reference sequence). The CDR3 has 13 amino acids. CDR3 coding DNA: TGTGCCAGCAGCGACGAGGTGGACTATGGCTACACCTTC. This sequence encodes CASSDEVDYGYTF.

The rearrangement joins TRBV30 to TRBJ1-5; D gene unclear. Looked up from germline, CDR1 is GTSNPN and CDR2 is SVGIG (reference sequence). The CDR3 covers 13 residues. Trimming took 0 bases from V and 5 from J, leaving 8 bases between them. The CDR3 nucleotides are TGTGCCTGGAGTGTAGCCCGAGATCAGCCCCAGCATTTT. As protein: CAWSVARDQPQHF.

The chain couples TRBV12-3 or TRBV12-4 to TRBJ1-2; 7 positions agree with TRBD1. The CDR3 has 13 amino acids. The J segment lost 11 bases and the V segment lost 6 bases, leaving 12 bases of the junction unmatched. The CDR3 spells CASRGDSWSGYTF. The CDR3 DNA sequence: TGTGCCAGCAGAGGGGACAGCTGGTCTGGATACACCTTC.

This chain joins TRBV6-5 and TRBJ1-5; D uncertain. This CDR3 has 14 residues. The V gene lost 2 bases and the J gene lost 3 bases, with 8 bases spanning the gap. The V gene's germline CDR1 is MNHEY and CDR2 SVGAGI. In DNA form, the CDR3 reads TGTGCCAGCAGTTACGGGCCGATCAATCAGCCCCAGCATTTT. It is translated as CASSYGPINQPQHF.

This clone was found once. V is TRBV7-2 and J is TRBJ2-6, with TRBD2 identical over 11 bases. The germline CDR1 and CDR2 sequences are SGHTA and FQGNSA. The length of the CDR3 is 17 residues. Trimming cost V 5 bases and J 5 bases; bases outside gene matches: 8. The CDR3 nucleotides are TGTGCCAGCAGCGATGGACTAGCGGGCTTTTGGGCCAACGTCCTGACTTTC. Its translation: CASSDGLAGFWANVLTF.

The sample holds one count of this clone. The chain links TRBV28 to TRBJ2-5, with 10 bases aligning to TRBD1. The CDR3 runs to 16 residues. Germline CDR1 is MDHEN and CDR2 is SYDVKM. Trimming removed 6 bases from V and 6 bases from J; junction bases left unmatched: 13. The CDR3 reads CASRVATGGYVKTQYF. The CDR3 DNA is TGTGCCAGCAGGGTCGCGACAGGGGGCTATGTAAAGACCCAGTACTTC.